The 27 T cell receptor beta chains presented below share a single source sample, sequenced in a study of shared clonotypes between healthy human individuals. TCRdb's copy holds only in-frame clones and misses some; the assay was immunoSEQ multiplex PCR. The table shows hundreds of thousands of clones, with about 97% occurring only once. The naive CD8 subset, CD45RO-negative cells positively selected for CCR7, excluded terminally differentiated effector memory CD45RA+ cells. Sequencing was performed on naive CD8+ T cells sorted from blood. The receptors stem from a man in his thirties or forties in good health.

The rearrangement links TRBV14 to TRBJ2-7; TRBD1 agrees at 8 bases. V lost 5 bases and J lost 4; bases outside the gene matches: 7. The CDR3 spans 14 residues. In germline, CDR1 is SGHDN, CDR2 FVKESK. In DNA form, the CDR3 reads TGTGCCAGCAGCGCCGGGACAGGAGATTACGAGCAGTACTTC. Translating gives CASSAGTGDYEQYF.

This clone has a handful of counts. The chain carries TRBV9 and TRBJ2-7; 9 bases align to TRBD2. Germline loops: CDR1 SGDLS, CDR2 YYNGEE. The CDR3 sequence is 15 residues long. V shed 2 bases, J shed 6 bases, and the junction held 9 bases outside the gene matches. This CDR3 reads CASSVVAGGPSEQYF. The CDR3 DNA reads TGTGCCAGCAGCGTTGTGGCGGGAGGGCCGAGCGAGCAGTACTTC.

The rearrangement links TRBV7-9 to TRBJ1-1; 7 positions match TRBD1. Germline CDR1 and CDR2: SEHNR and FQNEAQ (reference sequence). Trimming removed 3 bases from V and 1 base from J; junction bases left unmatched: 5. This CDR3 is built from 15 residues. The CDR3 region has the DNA TGTGCCAGCAGCTTCTACAGGGGAACGAACACTGAAGCTTTCTTT. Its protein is CASSFYRGTNTEAFF. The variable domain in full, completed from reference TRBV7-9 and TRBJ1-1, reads DTGVSQNPRHKITKRGQNVTFRCDPISEHNRLYWYRQTLGQGPEFLTYFQNEAQLEKSRLLSDRFSAERPKGSFSTLEIQRTEQGDSAMYLCASSFYRGTNTEAFFGQGTRLTVV.

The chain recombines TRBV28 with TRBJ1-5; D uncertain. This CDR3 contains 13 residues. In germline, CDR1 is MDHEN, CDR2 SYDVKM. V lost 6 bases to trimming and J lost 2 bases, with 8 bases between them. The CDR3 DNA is TGTGCCAGCAGCCCTCTCCGCAATCAGCCCCAGCATTTT. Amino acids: CASSPLRNQPQHF. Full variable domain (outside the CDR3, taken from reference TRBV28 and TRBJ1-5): DVKVTQSSRYLVKRTGEKVFLECVQDMDHENMFWYRQDPGLGLRLIYFSYDVKMKEKGDIPEGYSVSREKKERFSLILESASTNQTSMYLCASSPLRNQPQHFGDGTRLSIL.

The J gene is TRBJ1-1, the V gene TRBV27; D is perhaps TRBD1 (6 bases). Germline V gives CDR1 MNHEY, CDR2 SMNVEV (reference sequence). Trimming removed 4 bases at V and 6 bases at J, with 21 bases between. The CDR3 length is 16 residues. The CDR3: CASSSGYRAEVSEAFF. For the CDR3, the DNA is TGTGCCAGCAGTTCCGGATACAGGGCCGAGGTATCTGAAGCTTTCTTT.

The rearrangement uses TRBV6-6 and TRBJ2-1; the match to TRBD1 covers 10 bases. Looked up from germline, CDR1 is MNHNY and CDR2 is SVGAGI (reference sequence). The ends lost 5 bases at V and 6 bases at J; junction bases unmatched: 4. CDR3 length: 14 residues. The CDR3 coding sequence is TGTGCCAGCAGTATGGGACAGGGGTTCAATGAGCAGTTCTTC. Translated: CASSMGQGFNEQFF.

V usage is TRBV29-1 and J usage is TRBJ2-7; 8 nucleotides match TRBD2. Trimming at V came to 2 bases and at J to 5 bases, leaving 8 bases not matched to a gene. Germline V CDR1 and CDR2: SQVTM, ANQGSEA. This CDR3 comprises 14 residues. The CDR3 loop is CSVELAGGLDEQYF. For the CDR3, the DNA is TGCAGCGTTGAACTTGCGGGGGGATTGGACGAGCAGTACTTC.

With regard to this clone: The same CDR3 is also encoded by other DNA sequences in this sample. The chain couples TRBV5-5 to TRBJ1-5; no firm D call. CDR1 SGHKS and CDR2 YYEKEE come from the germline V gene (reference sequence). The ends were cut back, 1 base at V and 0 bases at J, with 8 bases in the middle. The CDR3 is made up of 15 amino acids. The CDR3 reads CASSLSGYSNQPQHF. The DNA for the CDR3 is TGTGCCAGCAGCTTGTCGGGATATAGCAATCAGCCCCAGCATTTT.

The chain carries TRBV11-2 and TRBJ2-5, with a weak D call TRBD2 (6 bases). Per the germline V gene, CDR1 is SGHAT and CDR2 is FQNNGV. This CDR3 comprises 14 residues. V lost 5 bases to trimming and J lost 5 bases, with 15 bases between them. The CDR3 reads CASSTAGRSETQYF. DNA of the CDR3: TGTGCCAGCAGCACCGCGGGACGGTCGGAGACCCAGTACTTC.

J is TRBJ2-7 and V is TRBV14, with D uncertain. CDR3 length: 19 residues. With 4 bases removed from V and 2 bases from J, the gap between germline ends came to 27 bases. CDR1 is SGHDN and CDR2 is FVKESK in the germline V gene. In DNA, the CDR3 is TGTGCCAGCAGCCCGAGTGCGGCATATCGTCTTACCAGTCCCTACGAGCAGTACTTC. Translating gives CASSPSAAYRLTSPYEQYF.

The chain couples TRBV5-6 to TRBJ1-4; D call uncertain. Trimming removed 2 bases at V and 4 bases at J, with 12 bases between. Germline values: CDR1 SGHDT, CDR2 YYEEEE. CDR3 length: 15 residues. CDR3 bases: TGTGCCAGCAGCTTTTCGGGGAGGATTAATGAAAAACTGTTTTTT. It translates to CASSFSGRINEKLFF.

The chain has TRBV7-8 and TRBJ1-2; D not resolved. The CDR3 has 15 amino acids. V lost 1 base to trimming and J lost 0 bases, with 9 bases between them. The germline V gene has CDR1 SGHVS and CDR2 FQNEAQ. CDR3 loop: CASSLGLDSNYGYTF. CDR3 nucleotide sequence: TGTGCCAGCAGCTTAGGTCTTGATTCTAACTATGGCTACACCTTC. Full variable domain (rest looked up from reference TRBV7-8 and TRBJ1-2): GAGVSQSPRYKVAKRGQDVALRCDPISGHVSLFWYQQALGQGPEFLTYFQNEAQLDKSGLPSDRFFAERPEGSVSTLKIQRTQQEDSAVYLCASSLGLDSNYGYTFGSGTRLTVV.

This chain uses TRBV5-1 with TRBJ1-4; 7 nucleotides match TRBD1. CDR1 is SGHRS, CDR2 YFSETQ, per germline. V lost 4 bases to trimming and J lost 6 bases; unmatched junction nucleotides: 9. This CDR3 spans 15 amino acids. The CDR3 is CASSQGDGEDEKLFF. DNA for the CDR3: TGCGCCAGCAGCCAGGGGGACGGAGAAGATGAAAAACTGTTTTTT.

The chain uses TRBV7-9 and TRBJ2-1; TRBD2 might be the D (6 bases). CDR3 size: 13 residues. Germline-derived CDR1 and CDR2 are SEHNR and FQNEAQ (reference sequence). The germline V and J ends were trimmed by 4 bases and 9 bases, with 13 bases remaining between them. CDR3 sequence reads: CASSSPGTGEQFF. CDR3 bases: TGTGCCAGCAGCTCACCCGGGACTGGTGAGCAGTTCTTC.

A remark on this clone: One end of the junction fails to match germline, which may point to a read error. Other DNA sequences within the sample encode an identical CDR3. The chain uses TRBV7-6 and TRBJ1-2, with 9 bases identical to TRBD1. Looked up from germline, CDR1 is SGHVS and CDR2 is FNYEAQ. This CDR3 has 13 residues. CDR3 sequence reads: CASSSGQGYGYTF. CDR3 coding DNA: TGTGCTAGCAGCTCGGGACAGGGTTATGGCTACACCTTC.

CDR3 in amino acids: CASSSRWDEQFF. The CDR3 DNA sequence: TGTGCCAGCAGCTCCCGGTGGGATGAGCAGTTCTTC. V is TRBV11-3 and J is TRBJ2-1, with no clear D. Trimming removed 4 bases at V and 8 bases at J, with 9 bases between. CDR3 size: 12 residues. CDR1 is SGHNT and CDR2 is YENEEA in the germline V gene.

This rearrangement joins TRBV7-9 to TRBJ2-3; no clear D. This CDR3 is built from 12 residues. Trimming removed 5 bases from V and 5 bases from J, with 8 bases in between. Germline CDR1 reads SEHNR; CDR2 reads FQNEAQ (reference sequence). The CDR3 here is CASSRERDTQYF. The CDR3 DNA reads TGTGCCAGCAGCCGCGAACGAGATACGCAGTATTTT.

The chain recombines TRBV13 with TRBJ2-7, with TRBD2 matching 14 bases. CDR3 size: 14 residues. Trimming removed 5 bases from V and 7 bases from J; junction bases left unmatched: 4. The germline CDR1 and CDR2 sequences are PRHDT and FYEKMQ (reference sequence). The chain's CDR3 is CASSRGLAGDEQYF. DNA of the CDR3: TGTGCCAGCAGCCGGGGACTAGCGGGAGATGAGCAGTACTTC.

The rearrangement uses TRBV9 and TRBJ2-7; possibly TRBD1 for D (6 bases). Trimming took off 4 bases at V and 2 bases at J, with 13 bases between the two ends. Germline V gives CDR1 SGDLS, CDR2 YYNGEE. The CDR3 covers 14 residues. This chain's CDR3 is CASSPTGNPYEQYF. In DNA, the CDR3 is TGTGCCAGCAGCCCAACAGGGAATCCCTACGAGCAGTACTTC.

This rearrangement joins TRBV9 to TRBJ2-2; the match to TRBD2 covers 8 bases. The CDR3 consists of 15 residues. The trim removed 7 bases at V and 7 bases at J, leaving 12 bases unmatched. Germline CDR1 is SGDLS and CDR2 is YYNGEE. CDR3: CASAGRGSGDGELFF. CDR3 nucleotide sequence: TGTGCCAGCGCCGGTCGAGGTAGCGGGGACGGGGAGCTGTTTTTT.

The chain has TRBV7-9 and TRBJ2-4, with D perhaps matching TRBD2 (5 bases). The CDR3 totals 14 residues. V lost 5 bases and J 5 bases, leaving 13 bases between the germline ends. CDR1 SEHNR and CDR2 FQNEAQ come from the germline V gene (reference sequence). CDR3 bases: TGTGCCAGCAGCCGAACCGGGGTTCAAAACATTCAGTACTTC. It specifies CASSRTGVQNIQYF.

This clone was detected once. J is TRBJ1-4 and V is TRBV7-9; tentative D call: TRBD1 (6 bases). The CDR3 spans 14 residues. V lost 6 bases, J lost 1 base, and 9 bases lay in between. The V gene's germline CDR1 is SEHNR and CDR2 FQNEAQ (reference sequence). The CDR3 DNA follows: TGTGCCAGCAGACAAGGGGGAACTAATGAAAAACTGTTTTTT. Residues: CASRQGGTNEKLFF.

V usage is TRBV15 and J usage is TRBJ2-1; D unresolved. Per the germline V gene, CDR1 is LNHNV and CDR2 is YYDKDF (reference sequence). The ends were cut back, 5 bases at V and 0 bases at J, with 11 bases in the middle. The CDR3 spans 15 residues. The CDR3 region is CATSLDIGSYNEQFF. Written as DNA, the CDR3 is TGTGCCACCAGCCTGGATATAGGCTCCTACAATGAGCAGTTCTTC.

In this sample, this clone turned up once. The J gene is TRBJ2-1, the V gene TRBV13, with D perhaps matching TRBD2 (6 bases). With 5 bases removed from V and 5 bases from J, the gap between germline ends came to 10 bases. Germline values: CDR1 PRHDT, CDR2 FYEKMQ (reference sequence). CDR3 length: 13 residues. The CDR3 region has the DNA TGTGCCAGCAGCACCGGAGGGGACAATGAGCAGTTCTTC. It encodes CASSTGGDNEQFF.

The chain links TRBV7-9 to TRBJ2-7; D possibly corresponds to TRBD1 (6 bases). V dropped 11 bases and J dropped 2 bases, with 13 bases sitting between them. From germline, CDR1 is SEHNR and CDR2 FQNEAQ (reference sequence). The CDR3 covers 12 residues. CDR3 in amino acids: CALQQGTYEQYF. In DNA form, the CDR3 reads TGTGCCCTACAACAGGGAACCTACGAGCAGTACTTC.

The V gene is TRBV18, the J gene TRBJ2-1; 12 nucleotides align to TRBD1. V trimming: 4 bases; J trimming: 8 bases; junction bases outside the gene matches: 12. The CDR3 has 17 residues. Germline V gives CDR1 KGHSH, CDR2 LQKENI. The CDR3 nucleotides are TGTGCCAGCTCACTCTCGTCCGGGACAGGGGGCATCCATGAGCAGTTCTTC. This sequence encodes CASSLSSGTGGIHEQFF.

CDR3 nucleotide sequence: TGTGCCAGCAGTTACGGTCTTACATATGGCTACACCTTC. It codes for CASSYGLTYGYTF. The V and J genes are TRBV27 and TRBJ1-2; the D is unclear. Trimming stripped 4 bases from V and 5 bases from J, with 11 bases between. From germline, CDR1 is MNHEY and CDR2 SMNVEV (reference sequence). The CDR3 is 13 residues long.